This record looks at one T cell receptor beta chain sequence and its context. Possible read error: a much larger clone is one base away. This sample is part of a study of blood T cells in healthy people across ages. CDR3 size: 13 residues. V lost 5 bases and J lost 4, with 12 bases in between. The germline CDR1 and CDR2 sequences are DFQATT and SNEGSKA (reference sequence). In terms of origin and age, donors were healthy Caucasian individuals from Russia aged roughly 6 to 100. Alongside a J-beta primer mix, a sample-barcoded 5' primer served in a second PCR lasting roughly 6 to 11 cycles. TCRdb analysed the 5' RACE reads with MiXCR anew, one entry per CDR3 protein. In the table there are fewer than 900,000 distinct CDR3 sequences, 36% of which are singletons.

The receptor was derived from a man in his late teens or twenties in good health. Sequencing was done on a sample of blood. The J gene is TRBJ2-1, the V gene TRBV20-1; the D call may be TRBD1 or TRBD2 (5 bases each). Here the CDR3 reads CSAEGTDYNEQFF. In DNA, the CDR3 is TGCAGTGCTGAAGGGACGGATTACAATGAGCAGTTCTTC.